This T cell receptor beta chain emerged from a study of identical twins. MiXCR, run by TCRdb on the 5' RACE reads, gives a single entry per CDR3 protein. The sample includes approximately 600,000 distinct CDR3 sequences, 7% to 7.5% of them seen just once. These data were also filed under a second study, of yellow fever vaccine responses in identical twins.

Material for sequencing was PBMCs. The TCR comes from a woman in her late teens or twenties in good health.

Written as DNA, the CDR3 is TGTGCCAGCAGTTTAAACACAGGGGATGAAAAACTGTTTTTT. It codes for CASSLNTGDEKLFF. This chain links TRBV12-3 or TRBV12-4 with TRBJ1-4; 7 bases are shared with TRBD1. V shed 2 bases, J shed 6 bases, and the junction held 3 bases outside the gene matches. The CDR3 runs 14 residues.